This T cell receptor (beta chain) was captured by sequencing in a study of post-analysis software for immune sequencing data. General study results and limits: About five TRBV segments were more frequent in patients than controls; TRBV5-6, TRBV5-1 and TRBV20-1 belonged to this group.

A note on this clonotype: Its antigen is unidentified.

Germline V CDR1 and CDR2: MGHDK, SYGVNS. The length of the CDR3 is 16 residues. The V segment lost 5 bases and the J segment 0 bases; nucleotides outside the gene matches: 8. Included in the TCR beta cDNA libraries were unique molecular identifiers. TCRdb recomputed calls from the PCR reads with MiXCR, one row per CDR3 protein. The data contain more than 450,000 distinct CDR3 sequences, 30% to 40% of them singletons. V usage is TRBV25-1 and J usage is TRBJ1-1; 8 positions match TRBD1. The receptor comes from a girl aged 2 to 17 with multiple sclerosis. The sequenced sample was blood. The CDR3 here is CASSWGGQGLNTEAFF. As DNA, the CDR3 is TGTGCCAGCAGTTGGGGCGGACAGGGCTTGAACACTGAAGCTTTCTTT.